These 5 T cell receptor beta chains were all obtained from the same sample, sequenced in a study of T cells after yellow fever vaccination. TCRdb re-called the 5' RACE reads through MiXCR, storing one row per CDR3 protein. Counted here are hundreds of thousands of distinct CDR3 sequences, about 12% occurring once; the ten biggest clones make up more than 3%. The material was CD4+ T cells sorted from PBMCs, obtained 15 days after the yellow fever booster vaccination. All receptors derive from a man younger than 35 who received the YFV17D yellow fever vaccine.

This clonotype was recorded a few times. This clone may be a read error of a much larger clone one base away. This chain joins TRBV7-2 and TRBJ1-2; TRBD1 agrees at 8 bases. Losses at the gene ends were 5 bases for V and 6 bases for J; bases not matched to a gene: 5. The CDR3 has 13 amino acids. The germline V gene has CDR1 SGHTA and CDR2 FQGNSA. The CDR3 loop reads CASSHGQGHGYTF. The CDR3 DNA reads TGTGCCAGCAGCCACGGACAGGGCCATGGCTACACCTTC.

This clonotype was observed a handful of times. This chain uses TRBV6-1 with TRBJ2-5; D gene uncertain. CDR1 is MNHNS, CDR2 SASEGT, per germline. This CDR3 comprises 13 residues. Trimming took off 4 bases at V and 5 bases at J, with 11 bases between the two ends. For the CDR3, the DNA is TGTGCCAGCAGTGCCCACCATACGGAGACCCAGTACTTC. Its translation: CASSAHHTETQYF.

The chain is built from TRBV24-1 and TRBJ1-5; a possible D gene is TRBD1 (6 bases). This CDR3 contains 15 residues. CDR1 and CDR2 from the germline V gene are KGHDR and SFDVKD. The V end was cut by 3 bases, the J end by 6 bases, with 14 bases between. The CDR3 spells CATSDVGGGTQPQHF. DNA of the CDR3: TGTGCCACCAGTGATGTCGGGGGGGGCACTCAGCCCCAGCATTTT.

This clonotype was counted a few times. This chain links TRBV20-1 with TRBJ1-1; D ambiguous. V dropped 6 bases and J dropped 3 bases, with 14 bases sitting between them. The length of the CDR3 is 13 residues. Germline V gene sequence: CDR1 DFQATT, CDR2 SNEGSKA (reference sequence). This CDR3 is CSAALRVDTEAFF. The CDR3 coding sequence is TGCAGTGCGGCCCTCCGGGTGGACACTGAAGCTTTCTTT.

V gene TRBV4-3 combines with J gene TRBJ2-6; D call uncertain. The CDR3 loop spans 15 amino acids. V shed 1 base and J shed 0 bases, with 4 bases lying between them. Per the germline V gene, CDR1 is LGHNA and CDR2 is YSLEER. The CDR3 nucleotides read TGCGCCAGCAGCCAAGGCCACTCTGGGGCCAACGTCCTGACTTTC. This sequence encodes CASSQGHSGANVLTF.